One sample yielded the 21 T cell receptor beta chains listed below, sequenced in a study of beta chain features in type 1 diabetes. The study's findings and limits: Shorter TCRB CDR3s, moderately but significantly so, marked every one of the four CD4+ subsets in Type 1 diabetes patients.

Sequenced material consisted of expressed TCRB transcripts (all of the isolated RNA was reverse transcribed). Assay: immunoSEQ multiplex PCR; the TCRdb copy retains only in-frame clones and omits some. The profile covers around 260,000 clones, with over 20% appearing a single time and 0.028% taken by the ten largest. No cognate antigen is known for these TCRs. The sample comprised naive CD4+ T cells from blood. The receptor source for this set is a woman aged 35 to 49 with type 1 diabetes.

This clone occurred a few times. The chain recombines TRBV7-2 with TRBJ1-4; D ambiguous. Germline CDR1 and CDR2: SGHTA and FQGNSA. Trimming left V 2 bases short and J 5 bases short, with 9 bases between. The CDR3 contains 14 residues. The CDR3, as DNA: TGTGCCAGCAGCTTACCTCCCTTGAATGAAAAACTGTTTTTT. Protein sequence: CASSLPPLNEKLFF.

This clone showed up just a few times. CDR3 DNA: TGTGCCAGTAGTAGGGACAGCATAGGGAAACAGTTCTTC. Protein product: CASSRDSIGKQFF. The J gene is TRBJ2-1, the V gene TRBV19, with 7 bases that match TRBD1. The CDR3 runs to 13 residues. J gave up 13 bases and V 4 bases, and 10 bases lay outside the gene matches. Germline lookup yields CDR1 LNHDA and CDR2 SQIVND (reference sequence). Full variable domain (missing parts from reference TRBV19 and TRBJ2-1): DGGITQSPKYLFRKEGQNVTLSCEQNLNHDAMYWYRQDPGQGLRLIYYSQIVNDFQKGDIAEGYSVSREKKESFPLTVTSAQKNPTAFYLCASSRDSIGKQFFGPGTRLTVL.

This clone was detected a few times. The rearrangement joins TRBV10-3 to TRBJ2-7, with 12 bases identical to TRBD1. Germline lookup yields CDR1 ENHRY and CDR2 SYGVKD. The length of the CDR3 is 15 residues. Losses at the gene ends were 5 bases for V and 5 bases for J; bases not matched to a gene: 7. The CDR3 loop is CAISNQGQGADEQYF. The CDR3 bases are TGTGCCATCAGTAACCAGGGACAGGGGGCGGACGAGCAGTACTTC.

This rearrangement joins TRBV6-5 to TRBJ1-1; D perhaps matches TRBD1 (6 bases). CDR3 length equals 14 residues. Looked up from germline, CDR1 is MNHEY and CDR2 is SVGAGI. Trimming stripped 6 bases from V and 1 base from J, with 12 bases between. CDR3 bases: TGTGCCAGCAGATATGGACAGCCGAACACTGAAGCTTTCTTT. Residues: CASRYGQPNTEAFF.

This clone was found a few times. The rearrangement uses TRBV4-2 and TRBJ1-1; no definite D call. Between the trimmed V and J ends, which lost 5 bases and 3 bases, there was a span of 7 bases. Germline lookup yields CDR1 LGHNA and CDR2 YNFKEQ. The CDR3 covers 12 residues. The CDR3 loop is CASSDTYTEAFF. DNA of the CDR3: TGTGCCAGCAGCGACACATACACTGAAGCTTTCTTT.

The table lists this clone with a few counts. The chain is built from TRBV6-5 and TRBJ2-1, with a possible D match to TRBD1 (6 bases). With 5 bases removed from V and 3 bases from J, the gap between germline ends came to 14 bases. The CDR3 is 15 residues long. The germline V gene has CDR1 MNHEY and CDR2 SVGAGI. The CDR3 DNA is TGTGCCAGCAGTCCCCCAGGGGATTACTACAATGAGCAGTTCTTC. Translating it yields CASSPPGDYYNEQFF.

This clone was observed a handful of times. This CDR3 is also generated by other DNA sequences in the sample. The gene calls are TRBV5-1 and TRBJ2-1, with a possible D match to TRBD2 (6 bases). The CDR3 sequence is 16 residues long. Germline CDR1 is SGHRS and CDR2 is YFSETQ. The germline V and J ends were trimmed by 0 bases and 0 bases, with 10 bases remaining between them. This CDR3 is CASSLVAGSSYNEQFF. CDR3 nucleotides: TGCGCCAGCAGCTTGGTCGCGGGGAGCTCCTACAATGAGCAGTTCTTC.

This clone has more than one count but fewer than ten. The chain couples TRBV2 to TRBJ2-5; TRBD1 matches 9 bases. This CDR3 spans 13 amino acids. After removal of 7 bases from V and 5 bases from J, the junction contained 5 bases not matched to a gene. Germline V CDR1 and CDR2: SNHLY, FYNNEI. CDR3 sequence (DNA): TGTGCCAGCAATTGGGACAGGGTGGAGACCCAGTACTTC. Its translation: CASNWDRVETQYF.

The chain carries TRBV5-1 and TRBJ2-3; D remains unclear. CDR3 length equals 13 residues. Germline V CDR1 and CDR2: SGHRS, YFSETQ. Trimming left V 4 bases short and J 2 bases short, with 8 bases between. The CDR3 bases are TGCGCCAGCAGCGTTGCACTCACAGATACGCAGTATTTT. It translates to CASSVALTDTQYF.

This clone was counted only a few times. This chain's CDR3 is CASSVVSGLPNEQFF. The CDR3, as DNA: TGTGCCAGCAGCGTAGTGAGCGGGCTCCCCAATGAGCAGTTCTTC. This chain connects TRBV9 to TRBJ2-1; D is perhaps TRBD2 (6 bases). V gave up 0 bases and J gave up 6 bases, with 13 bases separating them. This CDR3 contains 15 residues. Germline values: CDR1 SGDLS, CDR2 YYNGEE. Combining the CDR3 with reference TRBV9 and TRBJ2-1 gives the whole variable domain DSGVTQTPKHLITATGQRVTLRCSPRSGDLSVYWYQQSLDQGLQFLIQYYNGEERAKGNILERFSAQQFPDLHSELNLSSLELGDSALYFCASSVVSGLPNEQFFGPGTRLTVL.

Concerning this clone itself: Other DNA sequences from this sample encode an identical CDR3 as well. This CDR3 is CASSPGTDQPQHF. Written as DNA, the CDR3 is TGTGCCAGCTCACCCGGGACAGATCAGCCCCAGCATTTT. The chain has TRBV18 and TRBJ1-5, with TRBD1 matching over 7 bases. Germline CDR1 reads KGHSH; CDR2 reads LQKENI. The trim removed 3 bases at V and 5 bases at J, leaving 1 base unmatched. The length of the CDR3 is 13 residues.

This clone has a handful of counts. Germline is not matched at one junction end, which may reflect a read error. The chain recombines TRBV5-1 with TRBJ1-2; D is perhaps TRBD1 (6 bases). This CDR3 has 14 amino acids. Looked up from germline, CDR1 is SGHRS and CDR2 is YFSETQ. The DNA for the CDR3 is TGCGCCAGCAGCTTTGGACAGCCTCTGTATGACTACACCTTC. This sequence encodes CASSFGQPLYDYTF. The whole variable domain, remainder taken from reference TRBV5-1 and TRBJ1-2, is KAGVTQTPRYLIKTRGQQVTLSCSPISGHRSVSWYQQTPGQGLQFLFEYFSETQRNKGNFPGRFSGRQFSNSRSEMNVSTLELGDSALYLCASSFGQPLYDYTFGSGTRLTVV.

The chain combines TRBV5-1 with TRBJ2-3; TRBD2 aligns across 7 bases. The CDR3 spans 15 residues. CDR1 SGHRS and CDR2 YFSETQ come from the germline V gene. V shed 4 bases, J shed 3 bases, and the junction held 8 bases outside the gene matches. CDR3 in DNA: TGCGCCAGCAGCCGAGCGGGGAGAGAGACAGATACGCAGTATTTT. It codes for CASSRAGRETDTQYF. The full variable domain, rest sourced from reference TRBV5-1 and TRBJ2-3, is KAGVTQTPRYLIKTRGQQVTLSCSPISGHRSVSWYQQTPGQGLQFLFEYFSETQRNKGNFPGRFSGRQFSNSRSEMNVSTLELGDSALYLCASSRAGRETDTQYFGPGTRLTVL.

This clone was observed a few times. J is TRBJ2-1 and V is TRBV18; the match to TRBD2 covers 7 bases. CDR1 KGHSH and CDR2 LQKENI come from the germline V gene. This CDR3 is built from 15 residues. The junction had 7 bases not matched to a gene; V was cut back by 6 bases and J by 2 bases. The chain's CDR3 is CASSPSGLTYNEQFF. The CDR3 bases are TGTGCCAGCTCCCCCTCGGGACTAACCTACAATGAGCAGTTCTTC.

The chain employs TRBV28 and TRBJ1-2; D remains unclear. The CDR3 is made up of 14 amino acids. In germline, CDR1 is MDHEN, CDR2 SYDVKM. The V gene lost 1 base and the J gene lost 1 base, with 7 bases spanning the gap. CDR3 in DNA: TGTGCCAGCAGTTTATATGGGCTTAACTATGGCTACACCTTC. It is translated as CASSLYGLNYGYTF.

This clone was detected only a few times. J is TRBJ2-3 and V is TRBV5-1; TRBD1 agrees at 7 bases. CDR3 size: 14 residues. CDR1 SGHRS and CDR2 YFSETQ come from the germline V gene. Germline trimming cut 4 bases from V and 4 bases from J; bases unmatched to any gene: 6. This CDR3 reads CASSKGDRADTQYF. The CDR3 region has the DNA TGCGCCAGCAGCAAGGGAGACAGGGCAGATACGCAGTATTTT.

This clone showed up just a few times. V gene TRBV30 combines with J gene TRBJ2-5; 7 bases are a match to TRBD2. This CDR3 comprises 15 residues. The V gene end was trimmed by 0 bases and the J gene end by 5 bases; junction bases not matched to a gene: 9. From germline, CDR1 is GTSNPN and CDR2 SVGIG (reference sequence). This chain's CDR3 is CAWSVGPIGGETQYF. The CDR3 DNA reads TGTGCCTGGAGTGTAGGGCCTATCGGGGGGGAGACCCAGTACTTC.

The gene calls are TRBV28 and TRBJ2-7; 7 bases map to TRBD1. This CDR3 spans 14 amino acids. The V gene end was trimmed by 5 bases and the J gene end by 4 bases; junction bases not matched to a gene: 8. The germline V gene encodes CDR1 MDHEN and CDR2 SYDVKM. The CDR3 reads CASSHLDRAYEQYF. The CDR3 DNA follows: TGTGCCAGCAGTCATCTCGACAGGGCGTACGAGCAGTACTTC.

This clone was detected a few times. The CDR3 sequence: CASSMRVPKQPQHF. The DNA of the CDR3 is TGTGCCAGTAGTATGCGAGTACCGAAGCAGCCCCAGCATTTT. The chain uses TRBV19 and TRBJ1-5; D is unclear. Trimming stripped 3 bases from V and 7 bases from J, with 13 bases between. The CDR3 sequence is 14 residues long. CDR1 and CDR2 (germline): LNHDA, SQIVND (reference sequence).

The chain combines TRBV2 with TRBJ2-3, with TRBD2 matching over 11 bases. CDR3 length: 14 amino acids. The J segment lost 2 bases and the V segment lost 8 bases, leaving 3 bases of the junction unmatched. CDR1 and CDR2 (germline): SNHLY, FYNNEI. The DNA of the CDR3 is TGTGCCAGCCGACTAGCGGGGAACACAGATACGCAGTATTTT. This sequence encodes CASRLAGNTDTQYF.

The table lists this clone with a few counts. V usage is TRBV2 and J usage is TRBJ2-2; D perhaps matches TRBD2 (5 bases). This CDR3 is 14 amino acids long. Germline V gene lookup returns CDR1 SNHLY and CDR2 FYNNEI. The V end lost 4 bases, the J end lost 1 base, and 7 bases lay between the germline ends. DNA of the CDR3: TGTGCCAGCAGTGTTGAGGGGAACACCGGGGAGCTGTTTTTT. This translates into CASSVEGNTGELFF.